A single sample is the source of the 17 T cell receptor beta chains below, sequenced in a study of type 1 regulatory T cells. TCRdb fed the reads into MiXCR, producing one record per CDR3 protein. The top ten clones hold approximately 2.2% of a sample with some 100,000 distinct CDR3 sequences, roughly 30% of them seen once. The sequenced sample was CD4+ T cells, either the whole sample or a sorted fraction (not recorded which). The receptor source for this set is a human donor in good health.

The CDR3 sequence: CASSYSRTDSNQPQHF. In nucleotides, the CDR3 is TGTGCCAGCAGTTACTCGAGGACCGATAGCAATCAGCCCCAGCATTTT. The chain carries TRBV6-2 or TRBV6-3 and TRBJ1-5; no definite D call. The germline CDR1 and CDR2 sequences are MNHEY and SVGEGT. V was pared by 0 bases and J by 0 bases, with 9 bases between. The length of the CDR3 is 16 residues.

This clonotype has ten or more counts. Here the CDR3 DNA reads TGCGCCAGCAGCGTCCCTAGCGGGAGTGGAACAGATACGCAGTATTTT. It yields the protein CASSVPSGSGTDTQYF. The genes are TRBV5-1 and TRBJ2-3; 10 nucleotides align to TRBD2. J was trimmed by 3 bases and V by 4 bases; bases with no gene match: 8. This CDR3 region has 16 residues. Germline loops: CDR1 SGHRS, CDR2 YFSETQ.

V gene TRBV3-1 combines with J gene TRBJ2-5, with D hard to call. V dropped 2 bases and J dropped 2 bases, with 3 bases sitting between them. This CDR3 is built from 12 residues. Germline V lookup: CDR1 LGHDT, CDR2 YNNKEL (reference sequence). The CDR3 DNA follows: TGTGCCAGCAGCCAACAACAAGAGACCCAGTACTTC. Translating it yields CASSQQQETQYF.

The rearrangement joins TRBV7-2 to TRBJ2-2; 7 positions match TRBD1. CDR1 SGHTA and CDR2 FQGNSA come from the germline V gene. This CDR3 is 14 amino acids long. The J segment lost 6 bases and the V segment lost 5 bases, leaving 6 bases of the junction unmatched. This CDR3 reads CASSRDRAPGELFF. The CDR3 DNA reads TGTGCCAGCAGCAGAGACAGGGCCCCCGGGGAGCTGTTTTTT.

This clonotype has more than one count but fewer than ten. V gene TRBV29-1 combines with J gene TRBJ2-1; 8 bases are shared with TRBD2. Trimming removed 4 bases from V and 7 bases from J; junction bases left unmatched: 12. CDR1 is SQVTM and CDR2 is ANQGSEA in the germline V gene. This CDR3 spans 15 amino acids. CDR3 nucleotides: TGCAGCGTTGGGTCGAATAGCGGGGCTAGAAATGAGCAGTTCTTC. Translated, it gives CSVGSNSGARNEQFF.

J is TRBJ2-7 and V is TRBV7-2, with 8 bases identical to TRBD2. Trimming removed 2 bases from V and 3 bases from J; junction bases left unmatched: 6. CDR3 size: 15 residues. The germline gives CDR1 SGHTA, CDR2 FQGNSA. In DNA form, the CDR3 reads TGTGCCAGCAGCTTATCCCTAGCGGGCGTCTACGAGCAGTACTTC. Its protein product is CASSLSLAGVYEQYF.

The chain carries TRBV29-1 and TRBJ1-4, with D possibly being TRBD1 (5 bases). This CDR3 is 13 amino acids long. Germline V lookup: CDR1 SQVTM, CDR2 ANQGSEA. V dropped 5 bases and J dropped 5 bases, with 12 bases sitting between them. The CDR3 bases are TGCAGCGTTTGGGCAGGGCAAAATGAAAAACTGTTTTTT. It translates to CSVWAGQNEKLFF.

This clonotype was seen a few times. The chain joins TRBV7-2 to TRBJ2-1; 7 nucleotides align to TRBD2. Germline V gene sequence: CDR1 SGHTA, CDR2 FQGNSA. CDR3 length: 13 residues. The J segment lost 7 bases and the V segment lost 4 bases, leaving 4 bases of the junction unmatched. The CDR3 DNA is TGTGCCAGCAGCTGGGGCGGGAGAAATGAGCAGTTCTTC. The encoded protein is CASSWGGRNEQFF.

This sequence joins TRBV28 and TRBJ2-1; D unclear. Germline CDR1 and CDR2: MDHEN and SYDVKM. V shed 5 bases and J shed 8 bases, with 13 bases lying between them. CDR3 size: 13 residues. CDR3 nucleotides: TGTGCCAGCAGTCGCGTCGCCGAGGATGAGCAGTTCTTC. As protein: CASSRVAEDEQFF.

This clonotype came up a few times. The chain uses TRBV12-5 and TRBJ1-1; D gene unclear. Germline V CDR1 and CDR2: LGHNT, FRNRAP. V was shortened by 0 bases and J by 1 base, with 9 bases between the two germline ends. The CDR3 totals 15 residues. CDR3 sequence reads: CASGLVSWANTEAFF. The CDR3 bases are TGTGCTAGTGGTTTGGTATCATGGGCGAACACTGAAGCTTTCTTT. Together with reference TRBV12-5 and TRBJ1-1, the CDR3 gives the full variable domain: DARVTQTPRHKVTEMGQEVTMRCQPILGHNTVFWYRQTMMQGLELLAYFRNRAPLDDSGMPKDRFSAEMPDATLATLKIQPSEPRDSAVYFCASGLVSWANTEAFFGQGTRLTVV.

This clonotype came up a few times. The CDR3 nucleotides read TGCAGTGCTAGAGGGCAGGCGACGCGGGCTGAAGCTTTCTTT. Amino acids: CSARGQATRAEAFF. The chain uses TRBV20-1 and TRBJ1-1, with D hard to call. This CDR3 has 14 residues. Trimming removed 1 base from V and 6 bases from J, with 15 bases in between. From germline, CDR1 is DFQATT and CDR2 SNEGSKA (reference sequence).

This rearrangement joins TRBV20-1 to TRBJ1-5, with D tentatively TRBD1 (5 bases). Trimming removed 6 bases at V and 0 bases at J, with 12 bases between. This CDR3 has 14 residues. Germline CDR1 reads DFQATT; CDR2 reads SNEGSKA (reference sequence). The DNA of the CDR3 is TGCAGTGCAACACAGGAGAATAGCAATCAGCCCCAGCATTTT. Translated: CSATQENSNQPQHF.

The chain is built from TRBV5-1 and TRBJ1-3; perhaps TRBD1 as D (6 bases). CDR1 SGHRS and CDR2 YFSETQ come from the germline V gene. CDR3 length equals 14 residues. The V end was cut by 5 bases, the J end by 3 bases, with 12 bases between. The CDR3 DNA sequence: TGCGCCAGCAGTCGAGGACAGCTTGGAAACACCATATATTTT. Translating gives CASSRGQLGNTIYF.

This sequence joins TRBV27 and TRBJ2-6; the match to TRBD1 covers 9 bases. The CDR3 loop spans 19 amino acids. J lost 2 bases, V lost 4 bases, and 12 bases had no gene match. Germline V gene sequence: CDR1 MNHEY, CDR2 SMNVEV (reference sequence). The CDR3 DNA reads as TGTGCCAGCAGTTCGCGTTTCCGGACAGGGGCTACTGGGGCCAACGTCCTGACTTTC. Translating gives CASSSRFRTGATGANVLTF.

The rearrangement uses TRBV13 and TRBJ2-2; 9 bases line up with TRBD2. J gave up 1 base and V 0 bases, and 12 bases lay outside the gene matches. The V gene's germline CDR1 is PRHDT and CDR2 FYEKMQ (reference sequence). CDR3 length equals 20 residues. The CDR3, as DNA: TGTGCCAGCAGCTTAGGTTTGGCTAGCGGGGACCAATGGAACACCGGGGAGCTGTTTTTT. This encodes CASSLGLASGDQWNTGELFF.

This chain connects TRBV6-2 or TRBV6-3 to TRBJ2-7; tentatively, D is TRBD1 (6 bases). The V gene lost 8 bases and the J gene lost 5 bases, with 13 bases spanning the gap. Germline V CDR1 and CDR2: MNHEY, SVGEGT. CDR3 length: 12 residues. CDR3 DNA sequence: TGTGCCAGCTGGCAGGGGACCCACGAGCAGTACTTC. Amino acid sequence: CASWQGTHEQYF.

This clonotype has only a few counts. This chain uses TRBV7-9 with TRBJ2-5, with a possible D match to TRBD1 (5 bases). The CDR3 consists of 16 residues. Germline CDR1 reads SEHNR; CDR2 reads FQNEAQ (reference sequence). V lost 5 bases, J lost 5 bases, and 21 bases lay in between. The CDR3 loop reads CASSNRQQPLAETQYF. The CDR3 bases are TGTGCCAGCAGCAACCGACAGCAACCCCTGGCGGAGACCCAGTACTTC.